This TCR beta chain was recorded in a study of cytomegalovirus exposure and HLA in healthy donors (dated by TCRdb to the late 2010s). Notes on the research overall: According to an earlier analysis of several hundred of the donors, about 180 million T cells yielded roughly 110 million unique TCR beta sequences and roughly 280 Gb of sequence data. An early release that covered roughly 600 HLA-typed donors contained approximately 300 gigabases of sequencing data and tens of millions of unique TCR sequences. Of the 300 to 400 genotyped donors, about 80% fell in the genetic ancestry cluster associated with self-reported Caucasian donors. The study was designed to test whether signatures of past pathogen exposure could be identified by cataloging public T cell receptors. The study profiled the T cell repertoires of about 720 subjects by immunosequencing and related them to cytomegalovirus serostatus. Along with the approximately 600-subject first cohort, a separate validation cohort of approximately 110 different subjects was used. The study combined high-throughput TCR immunosequencing, statistical association of individual TCRs with disease status, and machine learning to predict cytomegalovirus infection status. A later analysis re-examined previously published TCR beta repertoires from 610 or so donors and added high-resolution HLA genotyping to investigate patterns of TCR occurrence. Rather than drawing on any new phenotypic data, the later analysis identified candidate immune exposures from TCR beta sequences and the way those sequences occurred across donors. An earlier analysis of 587 of the donors applied high-throughput TCR beta sequencing to assess whether each TCR beta V gene segment acted as functional or pseudogenic. Donor age, sex, ethnicity and CMV serostatus were compiled together with the repertoire data. A later genetic analysis took genome-wide SNP genotypes for about three fifths of the roughly 700 donors and used that subset as a discovery cohort. All discovery cohort repertoires had been generated using a single sequencing platform. HLA typing included class I and class II loci at four-digit resolution. Typing coverage differed by locus: A, B, C, DRB1 and DQB1 were typed in roughly 629-630 donors, DQA1 in 500 to 550, DPA1 in nearly 610, and DPB1 in just under 490. Roughly five DR-DQ haplotypes were treated as single units for association and clustering because of strong linkage in the cohort. On average, 235,054 unique TCR beta nucleotide sequences were sequenced per donor among 398 genotyped donors of the cohort, with around 19% of those sequences being non-productive.

In total, about 650 healthy bone marrow donors made up the cohort. All cohort members were sampled while nominally healthy, although unrecorded immune exposures were likely present. The donor tested CMV seronegative and was one of the 352 seronegative cohort members. A peripheral blood sample was collected from each donor, and TCR beta sequencing was performed on peripheral blood mononuclear cells. Genomic DNA was extracted from the blood cell samples with the Qiagen DNeasy Blood Extraction Kit. The library relied on the immunoSEQ multiplex PCR assay. For the multiplex PCR, a mixture combining 60 forward primers for TCR Vbeta segments and 13 reverse primers for TCR Jbeta segments was used. The CDR3 region of rearranged TCR beta genes was amplified from genomic DNA by a multiplex PCR assay. The amplified TCR beta libraries were sequenced on the Illumina HiSeq System as 87-base-pair reads. As for how the authors treated the data: Across the roughly 640 repertoires, a later analysis counted approximately 83 million unique TCR beta chains, approximately 12 million of which were shared by at least two donors. A nearest-neighbor algorithm error-corrected the raw reads and collapsed the reads into unique sequences, merging closely related sequences to remove PCR and sequencing errors. To assign V, D and J gene segments, CDR3 sequences were aligned to IMGT reference sequences. For a sequence to be retained, at least a six-nucleotide match to both a V gene segment and a J gene segment was required. Rearrangements were classified as productive when the CDR3 lacked stop codons and remained in frame with V and J, and all other rearrangements were classified as non-productive. Following IMGT convention, CDR3 was defined as the stretch from the second conserved V-encoded cysteine to the conserved J-encoded phenylalanine. The earlier analysis of roughly 590 of the donors excluded sequences that lacked an unambiguous match to a single V gene segment. In an earlier analysis of approximately 590 of the donors, V segments were called functional above 56.7% productive rearrangements and were called segregating when the between-donor standard deviation exceeded 5%. To diagnose cytomegalovirus status from the catalog of TCR beta chain sequences, a statistical classification framework was built. V and J gene assignment, in a later analysis, came from comparing TCR nucleotide sequences with IMGT/GENE-DB human TR gene sequences. Using the TCRdist pipeline, a later analysis assigned CDR3 sequences along with most-parsimonious VDJ recombination scenarios. In a later analysis, each TCR beta chain was defined by its CDR3 amino acid sequence together with its V-gene family, and reads lacking a unique V-gene family were excluded. A later analysis removed 592 highly shared, low-generation-probability nucleotide sequences to deal with suspected cross-contamination and a sequencing artifact. In a later analysis, a clonal expansion index was calculated for each public chain from normalized within-repertoire ranks of inferred template counts. In a later analysis, generation probabilities were computed with a VDJ recombination model fitted to out-of-frame rearrangements, and the resulting probabilities were checked against IGoR. In a later analysis, hypergeometric tests were used to score TCR-TCR, TCR-HLA and TCR-CMV co-occurrence, with a repertoire-size bias correction applied to TCR pairs. False discovery rates were estimated in a later analysis by permuting HLA or CMV assignments 20 times. In a later analysis, co-occurring TCRs were grouped using DBSCAN, with TCRdist sequence similarity added in when clustering inside HLA-allele-positive subsets. Repertoires with fewer than 30,000 or more than 120,000 public chains, plus five repertoires with anomalous nucleotide sharing, were excluded from co-occurrence clustering. TCRdb provides this immuneACCESS table in a form limited to in-frame rearrangements. Some clones are lacking; in checked studies, under half of them reflect an unresolved V gene, and why the rest are absent is not known. The V and J calls and the clone size are those of that table, but D and trimming were determined from the DNA. This specimen's table enumerates around 51,000 clones. The ten most abundant clones make up around 2.2% of the sample.

CDR1 and CDR2 were assigned from the germline V gene as SGHTA and FQGTGA. Trimming accounts for 5 bases at V and 2 bases at J, while the number of junction bases matched to no gene is 6. Reading from cysteine to phenylalanine, the CDR3 counts 15 amino acids. Only the CDR3 part of the read is kept: 45 bases, read in frame from the first base. The study at large found these results: A later analysis reported that several top co-occurrence clusters appeared linked to parvovirus B19, influenza, CMV and Epstein-Barr virus. The authors suggested that the approach could potentially be generalized to other disease states and immunological phenotypes. In a later analysis, the rate of TCR association differed among HLA loci, with DRB1 alleles having the most associated TCRs and HLA-C alleles having the fewest. Some IMGT-functional V segments, including TRBV6-2 and TRBV6-3, could not be told apart with the 87-base-pair reads, so those segments were excluded. CMV serostatus was the only immune exposure information available for the cohort. When HLA alleles, especially DR and DQ, strongly co-occurred, attributing TCR associations to individual alleles was difficult. Over 15 rarely observed V segments, including chromosome 9 orphons, were excluded from the earlier analysis of some 590 of the donors because counts were too low. A further reported finding was that TCR beta sequences accurately predicted the HLA-A and HLA-B alleles for most subjects in the first cohort. A few of the identified cytomegalovirus-associated TCR beta chains were confirmed in vitro to be specific for cytomegalovirus antigens. Compared with the roughly 710-donor mean, donors in an Asian-associated ancestry cluster had fewer N-insertions in productive TCRs, according to a later genetic analysis. In both the original and validation cohorts, the classifier was reported to diagnose cytomegalovirus status with high specificity and sensitivity. V-gene and J-gene trimming of TCR beta chains was associated with a missense DCLRE1C variant in a later genetic analysis, and the association was replicated in an independent cohort. Most CMV-associated TCR beta chains appeared to be HLA-restricted in a later analysis, and the HLA associations seemed to be driven largely by CMV exposure. A later analysis found that HLA-associated TCR beta chains were more clonally expanded and had lower generation probabilities than equally common non-associated chains. Across donors, most TCR sequences were observed very rarely, whereas some public TCRs were present in many individuals. In this cohort, only TCR beta chains were sequenced, and detectable features were limited by the absence of alpha or paired-chain data. A cluster of highly shared sequence variants was judged likely to be a technical artifact of the sequencing pipeline. Because HLA typing was unavailable for some donors at each locus, only the typed subset was used in association tests. Linkage disequilibrium might explain the correlated functional status among segregating V segments, but an unknown experimental factor could not be ruled out. In an earlier analysis of over 550 of the donors, most TCR beta V segments were observed in productive rearrangements about 87% or about 30% of the time, broadly matching IMGT annotations. The presence/absence analyses assumed that sequencing depth was roughly uniform across donors, and that assumption may not be true. In the study, approximately 160 TCR beta chains were listed as associated with cytomegalovirus. At a false discovery rate of 0.05, a later analysis linked around 17,000 TCR beta sequences to specific HLA alleles.

A note on this clone: Its antigen is not yet known.

Source material: PBMCs. Recombination connected TRBV7-3 to TRBJ2-1; a stretch of 7 junction bases matches TRBD2. The receptor's source is a woman in her forties in good health and CMV-seronegative. The CDR3 in this case is CASSPQAGAYNEQFF. The sequenced DNA is TGTGCCAGCAGCCCCCAGGCGGGGGCCTACAATGAGCAGTTCTTC.